A selection of T cell receptor beta chains follows, all from one sample in a study of blood T cell repertoires in COVID-19. The table came from immunoSEQ multiplex PCR; TCRdb's copy has only in-frame clones and leaves some out. There are approximately 100,000 clones in the sample; 75% to 90% occur only once, and around 2% lies in the top ten. The sample taken for sequencing was peripheral blood. These receptors all come from a woman in her seventies with active or convalescent COVID-19. Each CDR3 is given with its conserved first and last residue. Fields, in order: J gene, V gene, CDR3 length, clone size, CDR3 protein. The size field is filled for only some rows; it gives once, few, many or a size class.

TRBJ2-7 | TRBV7-2 | 14 | NA | CASSPRGQPYEQYF
TRBJ2-5 | TRBV5-1 | 16 | NA | CASSPQFRGGRETQYF
TRBJ1-2 | TRBV6-2/TRBV6-3 | 13 | NA | CASSSTYSGRCTF
TRBJ1-2 | TRBV9 | 15 | few | CASSPRTGGGSGYTF
TRBJ2-1 | TRBV18 | 14 | NA | CATQEGSSYNEQFF
TRBJ1-6 | TRBV7-2 | 14 | few | CASSLRQGNSPLHF
TRBJ1-2 | TRBV7-2 | 12 | NA | CASLAGGYGYTF
TRBJ2-7 | TRBV12-5 | 14 | NA | CASARDRVDYEQYF
TRBJ1-2 | TRBV28 | 15 | NA | CASSPTKGQTYGYTF
TRBJ1-4 | TRBV6-5 | 14 | NA | CASSAVATNEKLFF
TRBJ1-1 | TRBV18 | 13 | NA | CASSPRQVDEAFF
TRBJ1-2 | TRBV30 | 16 | NA | CAWSVRGASTNYGYTF
TRBJ1-2 | TRBV3-1/TRBV3-2 | 13 | NA | CASSPTGGYGYTF
TRBJ1-2 | TRBV28 | 14 | NA | CASRKRQGAGGYTF
TRBJ2-5 | TRBV9 | 17 | NA | CASSSGLAGSGQETQYF
TRBJ1-3 | TRBV3-1/TRBV3-2 | 19 | few | CASRSIVNRQGAAGNTIYF
TRBJ1-5 | TRBV15 | 15 | NA | CATSRTGDSNQPQHF
TRBJ2-3 | TRBV7-3 | 15 | once | CASSPGVSGTDTQYF
TRBJ1-1 | TRBV18 | 15 | NA | CASSPQRSRNTEAFF
TRBJ2-2 | TRBV5-1 | 21 | NA | CASSWPTSGGAGRIDTGELFF
TRBJ1-2 | TRBV18 | 13 | NA | CASSQDRDYGYTF
TRBJ1-6 | TRBV30 | 16 | NA | CAWTRQGLVRDSPLHF
TRBJ1-5 | TRBV6-2/TRBV6-3 | 13 | NA | CASSNRNNQPQHF
TRBJ1-6 | TRBV2 | 15 | few | CASSAEQGYNSPLHF